The 20 T cell receptor beta chains in this list originate from one sample, sequenced in a study of T-cell reconstitution after alpha-beta-depleted transplantation in children. TCRbeta library preparation incorporated unique molecular identifiers. TCRdb re-analysed the PCR reads in MiXCR, keeping a single row per CDR3 protein. The sample consists of about 240,000 distinct CDR3 sequences, about a quarter of them appearing once. The input for sequencing was PBMCs, taken before TCRalphabeta/CD19-depleted stem cell transplant. These receptors were collected from a girl aged 2 to 9 with Fanconi anemia, due to receive a stem cell transplant.

This clonotype showed up many times. The chain couples TRBV25-1 to TRBJ1-2; no reliable D call. V lost 2 bases and J lost 2, with 0 bases in between. There are 11 residues in the CDR3. Germline assignment: CDR1 MGHDK and CDR2 SYGVNS. The CDR3 spells CASSENYGYTF. As DNA, the CDR3 is TGTGCCAGCAGTGAAAACTATGGCTACACCTTC.

The rearrangement joins TRBV7-3 to TRBJ2-1; 9 bases align to TRBD1. The length of the CDR3 is 16 residues. Germline V lookup: CDR1 SGHTA, CDR2 FQGTGA. With V trimmed by 3 bases and J by 5 bases, 8 bases remained unmatched. The CDR3 reads CASSLMGDREDNEQFF. The CDR3 coding sequence is TGTGCCAGCAGCTTGATGGGGGACAGGGAGGACAATGAGCAGTTCTTC. Looking up the rest from reference TRBV7-3 and TRBJ2-1 gives the full variable domain: GAGVSQTPSNKVTEKGKYVELRCDPISGHTALYWYRQSLGQGPEFLIYFQGTGAADDSGLPNDRFFAVRPEGSVSTLKIQRTERGDSAVYLCASSLMGDREDNEQFFGPGTRLTVL.

This clonotype was detected ten times or more. The rearrangement links TRBV29-1 to TRBJ2-3; D is uncertain. The germline V gene encodes CDR1 SQVTM and CDR2 ANQGSEA. This CDR3 region has 11 residues. V lost 4 bases to trimming and J lost 4 bases, with 6 bases between them. The chain's CDR3 is CSVVHSDTQYF. CDR3 coding DNA: TGCAGCGTTGTTCATTCAGATACGCAGTATTTT.

This clonotype was detected many times. The chain joins TRBV4-2 to TRBJ2-1; possibly TRBD1 for D (7 bases). V was pared by 1 base and J by 4 bases, with 11 bases between. The CDR3 runs 15 residues. CDR1 LGHNA and CDR2 YNFKEQ come from the germline V gene. The CDR3, as DNA: TGTGCCAGCAGCCAAGCCAGGGGGGCTTACAATGAGCAGTTCTTC. As protein: CASSQARGAYNEQFF.

DNA of the CDR3: TGTGCCAGCAGCTTAGTTCCAGGGGAATACGGGAACATTCAGTACTTC. Its protein product is CASSLVPGEYGNIQYF. V usage is TRBV7-2 and J usage is TRBJ2-4; weak D call: TRBD1 (6 bases). The length of the CDR3 is 16 residues. Germline CDR1 reads SGHTA; CDR2 reads FQGNSA. The V and J ends lost 1 base and 7 bases respectively, with 17 bases between them.

This chain links TRBV6-1 with TRBJ2-5; a possible D gene is TRBD2 (5 bases). The length of the CDR3 is 13 residues. V was pared by 3 bases and J by 7 bases, with 12 bases between. Germline V gene lookup returns CDR1 MNHNS and CDR2 SASEGT. CDR3 in DNA: TGTGCCAGCAGTGAGGTCCCCCGGGGGACCCAGTACTTC. Translated: CASSEVPRGTQYF.

This clonotype was seen ten or more times. The chain recombines TRBV12-3 or TRBV12-4 with TRBJ2-2, with D unclear. V was cut by 0 bases and J by 3 bases, with 14 bases left in between. The CDR3 has 17 residues. Here the CDR3 reads CASSLAHWMSYTGELFF. DNA of the CDR3: TGTGCCAGCAGTTTAGCCCACTGGATGTCCTACACCGGGGAGCTGTTTTTT.

This chain connects TRBV20-1 to TRBJ2-1; TRBD1 or TRBD2 may be the D gene (6 bases each). CDR1 and CDR2 from the germline V gene are DFQATT and SNEGSKA (reference sequence). The CDR3 totals 10 residues. CDR3 coding DNA: TGCAGAACTCGGGGGCCTGAGCAGTTCTTC. Its protein is CRTRGPEQFF.

This sequence joins TRBV4-1 and TRBJ2-1; D is undetermined. This CDR3 has 13 residues. Germline CDR1 and CDR2: MGHRA and YSYEKL. The germline V and J ends were trimmed by 2 bases and 8 bases, with 10 bases remaining between them. CDR3 loop: CASSQRLSDEQFF. The CDR3 nucleotides read TGCGCCAGCAGCCAACGGTTAAGCGATGAGCAGTTCTTC.

This clonotype has a count of ten or more. CDR3 sequence (DNA): TGTGCCAGCCACCCAGGGAAGGGAGATACGCAGTATTTT. Amino acids: CASHPGKGDTQYF. The rearrangement uses TRBV12-3 or TRBV12-4 and TRBJ2-3; possible D gene TRBD1, 5 bases. The V gene lost 8 bases and the J gene lost 5 bases, with 14 bases spanning the gap. The CDR3 totals 13 residues.

This clonotype came up many times. J is TRBJ2-1 and V is TRBV7-2; 7 bases match TRBD1. The CDR3 runs to 13 residues. V lost 9 bases to trimming and J lost 4 bases; unmatched junction nucleotides: 6. Germline lookup yields CDR1 SGHTA and CDR2 FQGNSA. The CDR3 loop is CASQQGLYNEQFF. The DNA of the CDR3 is TGTGCCAGTCAACAGGGGCTTTACAATGAGCAGTTCTTC. Full variable domain (outside the CDR3, taken from reference TRBV7-2 and TRBJ2-1): GAGVSQSPSNKVTEKGKDVELRCDPISGHTALYWYRQSLGQGLEFLIYFQGNSAPDKSGLPSDRFSAERTGGSVSTLTIQRTQQEDSAVYLCASQQGLYNEQFFGPGTRLTVL.

This clonotype was counted a few times. The rearrangement uses TRBV7-9 and TRBJ2-1; possible D gene TRBD2, 5 bases. The CDR3 contains 12 residues. Trimming shortened V by 11 bases and J by 8 bases, and 16 bases separated the two germline ends. Germline CDR1 and CDR2: SEHNR and FQNEAQ (reference sequence). CDR3 bases: TGTGCCGGTCGAGATAGCGCCCATGAGCAGTTCTTC. Translated, it gives CAGRDSAHEQFF.

This clonotype was seen at least ten times. This chain links TRBV5-1 with TRBJ2-1, with D unresolved. CDR1 SGHRS and CDR2 YFSETQ come from the germline V gene. The ends were cut back, 1 base at V and 7 bases at J, with 6 bases in the middle. CDR3 size: 12 residues. The CDR3 is CASSLSRNEQFF. CDR3 DNA: TGCGCCAGCAGCTTGAGTCGGAATGAGCAGTTCTTC.

This clonotype was seen many times. The chain uses TRBV20-1 and TRBJ1-1; a possible D gene is TRBD1 (5 bases). The germline gives CDR1 DFQATT, CDR2 SNEGSKA (reference sequence). The V gene lost 6 bases and the J gene lost 4 bases, with 12 bases spanning the gap. The CDR3 length is 12 residues. CDR3 protein: CSARIRVTEAFF. The CDR3 region has the DNA TGCAGTGCAAGAATCAGGGTCACTGAAGCTTTCTTT.

The chain links TRBV24-1 to TRBJ2-7; no firm D call. V dropped 2 bases and J dropped 4 bases, with 8 bases sitting between them. Germline V gene data show CDR1 as KGHDR and CDR2 as SFDVKD. The CDR3 runs to 13 residues. CDR3 region: CATSDSVRYEQYF. The CDR3 nucleotides are TGTGCCACCAGTGATTCCGTCCGTTACGAGCAGTACTTC.

J is TRBJ2-7 and V is TRBV5-1, with TRBD1 as a possible D gene (6 bases). This CDR3 is 15 amino acids long. Germline CDR1 is SGHRS and CDR2 is YFSETQ. The V gene lost 0 bases and the J gene lost 5 bases, with 15 bases spanning the gap. For the CDR3, the DNA is TGCGCCAGCAGCTTGGACAACAGGGCTCCTGACGAGCAGTACTTC. As protein: CASSLDNRAPDEQYF. The complete variable domain, with remaining parts taken from reference TRBV5-1 and TRBJ2-7, reads KAGVTQTPRYLIKTRGQQVTLSCSPISGHRSVSWYQQTPGQGLQFLFEYFSETQRNKGNFPGRFSGRQFSNSRSEMNVSTLELGDSALYLCASSLDNRAPDEQYFGPGTRLTVT.

The chain combines TRBV6-5 with TRBJ2-6, with no clear D. Germline V CDR1 and CDR2: MNHEY, SVGAGI. CDR3 length: 15 amino acids. The V end was cut by 0 bases, the J end by 2 bases, with 5 bases between. The CDR3 coding sequence is TGTGCCAGCAGTTACTCCCGGGCTGGGGCCAACGTCCTGACTTTC. Translation gives CASSYSRAGANVLTF.

This clonotype was counted at least ten times. CDR3: CASSLFRGPRETQYF. The CDR3 bases are TGTGCCAGCAGTTTGTTCCGGGGCCCAAGAGAGACCCAGTACTTC. The chain employs TRBV12-3 or TRBV12-4 and TRBJ2-5; D tentatively reads TRBD1 or TRBD2 (5 bases each). V dropped 3 bases and J dropped 4 bases, with 15 bases sitting between them. The CDR3 is 15 residues long.

This clonotype was detected many times. The junction departs from the called germline gene at one end, perhaps through a read error. V usage is TRBV29-1 and J usage is TRBJ2-7, with 9 bases aligning to TRBD1. Germline V gene data show CDR1 as SQVTM and CDR2 as ANQGSEA. This CDR3 has 13 amino acids. CDR3 nucleotides: TGCAGCGTGGAAGCGGGACAGGGCTACGAGCAGTACTTC. It codes for CSVEAGQGYEQYF.

This sequence joins TRBV20-1 and TRBJ1-2; no definite D call. Germline CDR1 DFQATT, CDR2 SNEGSKA (reference sequence). This CDR3 is 14 amino acids long. The CDR3 nucleotides are TGCAGCGCGAAACCGGGTCCCTCTAACTATGGCTACACCTTC. Encoded protein: CSAKPGPSNYGYTF.